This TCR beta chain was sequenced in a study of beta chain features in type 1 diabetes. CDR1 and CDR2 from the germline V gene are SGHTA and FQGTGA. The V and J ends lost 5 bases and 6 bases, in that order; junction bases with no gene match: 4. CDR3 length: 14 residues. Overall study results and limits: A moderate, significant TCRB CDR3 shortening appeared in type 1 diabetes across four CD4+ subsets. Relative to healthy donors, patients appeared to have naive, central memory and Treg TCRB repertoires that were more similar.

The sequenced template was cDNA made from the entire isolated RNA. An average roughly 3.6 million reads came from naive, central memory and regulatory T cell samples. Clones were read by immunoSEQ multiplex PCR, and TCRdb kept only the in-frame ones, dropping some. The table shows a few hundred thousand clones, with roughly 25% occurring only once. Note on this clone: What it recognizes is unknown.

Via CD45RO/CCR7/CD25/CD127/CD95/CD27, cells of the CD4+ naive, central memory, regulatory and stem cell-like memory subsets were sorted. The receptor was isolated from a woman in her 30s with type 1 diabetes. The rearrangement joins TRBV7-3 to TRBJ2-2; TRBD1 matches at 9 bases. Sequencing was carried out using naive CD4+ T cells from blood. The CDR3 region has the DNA TGTGCCAGCAGCCGAGGGACAGGGCCCGGGGAGCTGTTTTTT. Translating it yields CASSRGTGPGELFF.